The subject of this entry is one T cell receptor (beta chain). The antigen is undetermined. These data originate in a study of cytomegalovirus exposure and HLA in healthy donors. In the study overall: Earlier, 90 million to 140 million unique TCR beta sequences were recovered from about 200 million T cells by an analysis. Caucasian-associated ancestry cluster membership applied to about 77% of around 400 genotyped donors.

Study-wide results and limits: Analyzed later, association rates of TCRs varied across HLA loci, with DRB1 most and HLA-C fewest. A previous analysis found most TCR beta V segments productive roughly 87% or roughly 30% of the time.

The PCR used 60 Vbeta and 13 Jbeta primers. TCRdb keeps only in-frame clones here, not all; method: immunoSEQ multiplex PCR. The sample yields approximately 110,000 clones, over 70% seen once. This CDR3 spans 13 amino acids. Trimming took off 3 bases at V and 3 bases at J, with 8 bases between the two ends. Germline loops: CDR1 LNHDA, CDR2 SQIVND (reference sequence). The specimen sequenced was PBMCs. The V call is TRBV19, the J call TRBJ1-2; D perhaps matches TRBD1 (5 bases). The origin of this receptor is a woman aged 40 to 55 in good health and CMV-seronegative. The CDR3 coding sequence is TGTGCCAGTAGTATGCCGGGGGACTATGGCTACACCTTC. Translating it yields CASSMPGDYGYTF.